The 12 T cell receptor beta chains reported below all come from one sample, sequenced in a study of technical replicates of blood from a few donors. Libraries were prepared by immunoSEQ multiplex PCR; TCRdb keeps only in-frame clonotypes and omits some of them. The table records some 49,000 clones, around 90% of them present only once. Sequenced input: PBMCs. The source is a human donor in good health. Some clones in this sample may be carry-over from other donors' samples.

This sequence joins TRBV6-6 and TRBJ1-2, with D possibly TRBD1 on 5 matching bases. The V end was cut by 8 bases, the J end by 4 bases, with 11 bases between. The CDR3 sequence is 12 residues long. Germline V CDR1 and CDR2: MNHNY, SVGAGI (reference sequence). The CDR3 reads CASSGGGYGYTF. The CDR3, as DNA: TGTGCCAGCTCCGGGGGGGGCTATGGCTACACCTTC.

This clone has only a few counts. The rearrangement uses TRBV27 and TRBJ1-1; D is ambiguous. Trimming pared 3 bases from V and 3 bases from J, leaving 8 bases between. This CDR3 has 13 amino acids. Germline V gene data show CDR1 as MNHEY and CDR2 as SMNVEV (reference sequence). CDR3 sequence: CASSFNSYTEAFF. CDR3 DNA: TGTGCCAGCAGTTTCAACAGCTACACTGAAGCTTTCTTT.

The V call is TRBV6-5, the J call TRBJ2-1, with D maybe TRBD2 (6 bases). Trimming shortened V by 5 bases and J by 2 bases, and 10 bases separated the two germline ends. Germline loops: CDR1 MNHEY, CDR2 SVGAGI. The CDR3 loop spans 14 amino acids. The CDR3 loop is CASSTTSPYNEQFF. In DNA form, the CDR3 reads TGTGCCAGCAGTACAACTAGCCCCTACAATGAGCAGTTCTTC.

The rearrangement joins TRBV5-1 to TRBJ1-1; D is uncertain. The ends were cut back, 5 bases at V and 0 bases at J, with 8 bases in the middle. This CDR3 comprises 13 residues. Germline V gives CDR1 SGHRS, CDR2 YFSETQ. This chain's CDR3 is CASRLAMNTEAFF. The CDR3, as DNA: TGCGCCAGCAGGCTGGCCATGAACACTGAAGCTTTCTTT.

The V call is TRBV13, the J call TRBJ2-1; 10 bases line up with TRBD2. The CDR3 has 15 amino acids. V dropped 5 bases and J dropped 8; count of bases not matched to a gene: 9. Germline V gene data show CDR1 as PRHDT and CDR2 as FYEKMQ (reference sequence). The CDR3 region is CASSRILAGLDEQFF. The CDR3, as DNA: TGTGCCAGCAGCCGTATACTAGCGGGGTTAGATGAGCAGTTCTTC.

V gene TRBV2 combines with J gene TRBJ1-3, with D hard to call. This CDR3 region has 16 residues. V was cut by 6 bases and J by 0 bases, with 15 bases left in between. The germline gives CDR1 SNHLY, CDR2 FYNNEI. CDR3 region: CASRPSVLTSGNTIYF. CDR3 DNA sequence: TGTGCCAGCAGGCCGTCGGTCCTTACCTCTGGAAACACCATATATTTT.

The chain has TRBV11-3 and TRBJ2-2; 11 nucleotides align to TRBD2. The CDR3 is made up of 18 amino acids. J was trimmed by 1 base and V by 1 base; bases with no gene match: 5. The germline gives CDR1 SGHNT, CDR2 YENEEA. CDR3 amino acids: CASSLARTSGRNTGELFF. The CDR3, as DNA: TGTGCCAGCAGCTTAGCTAGGACTAGCGGGCGGAACACCGGGGAGCTGTTTTTT. The full variable domain, completed using reference TRBV11-3 and TRBJ2-2, is EAGVVQSPRYKIIEKKQPVAFWCNPISGHNTLYWYLQNLGQGPELLIRYENEEAVDDSQLPKDRFSAERLKGVDSTLKIQPAELGDSAVYLCASSLARTSGRNTGELFFGEGSRLTVL.

The rearrangement uses TRBV9 and TRBJ2-3, with D possibly TRBD2 on 6 matching bases. The CDR3 covers 15 residues. V was shortened by 0 bases and J by 2 bases, with 10 bases between the two germline ends. CDR1 is SGDLS, CDR2 YYNGEE, per germline. The CDR3 protein is CASSVGLAFTDTQYF. DNA of the CDR3: TGTGCCAGCAGCGTAGGGCTAGCGTTCACAGATACGCAGTATTTT.

The chain uses TRBV7-2 and TRBJ1-2; TRBD1 aligns across 11 bases. The J segment lost 7 bases and the V segment lost 6 bases, leaving 7 bases of the junction unmatched. This CDR3 comprises 14 residues. Germline assignment: CDR1 SGHTA and CDR2 FQGNSA. CDR3 sequence reads: CASSRTGGALGYTF. In nucleotides, the CDR3 is TGTGCCAGCAGTCGGACAGGGGGCGCCCTTGGCTACACCTTC.

There are a few counts of this clone. The V and J genes are TRBV4-1 and TRBJ1-1; tentative D call: TRBD1 (6 bases). Germline-derived CDR1 and CDR2 are MGHRA and YSYEKL. V lost 1 base and J 6 bases, leaving 9 bases between the germline ends. The CDR3 totals 13 residues. The CDR3 nucleotides are TGCGCCAGCAGCCAAGTGAAGGGGGCTGAAGCTTTCTTT. Encoded protein: CASSQVKGAEAFF.

Here the CDR3 reads CASSSRTSGGAMYTQYF. The CDR3 DNA reads as TGCGCCAGCAGCAGCCGGACTAGCGGGGGGGCCATGTATACGCAGTATTTT. The chain recombines TRBV5-1 with TRBJ2-3; 15 bases are a match to TRBD2. This CDR3 has 17 amino acids. The J segment lost 7 bases and the V segment lost 4 bases, leaving 10 bases of the junction unmatched. CDR1 is SGHRS, CDR2 YFSETQ, per germline.

CDR3 protein: CASRFGAGTGFSPLHF. The CDR3 coding sequence is TGTGCCAGCAGGTTTGGGGCCGGGACAGGGTTTTCACCCCTCCACTTT. The chain joins TRBV7-2 to TRBJ1-6; 9 bases map to TRBD1. The V segment lost 6 bases and the J segment 9 bases; nucleotides outside the gene matches: 12. The CDR3 has 16 amino acids. CDR1 is SGHTA and CDR2 is FQGNSA in the germline V gene.